The rows below give T cell receptor beta chains drawn from one sample of a study of T cell repertoires in cytomegalovirus infection. A single record per CDR3 protein comes from TCRdb applying MiXCR to the reads. The data show more than 400,000 distinct CDR3 sequences, 26% seen once. Sequencing was carried out using PBMCs. All receptors come from a human donor in good health (CMV status not recorded). Some clones in this sample may be carry-over from other donors' samples. The CDR3 runs from the conserved cysteine through the conserved F or W. The order of the fields is clone size, V gene, J gene, D gene, CDR3 DNA, CDR3 protein. A D gene is named only where the DNA matches it firmly. The size of a clone is reported for some rows only, either as once, few or many, or as a class for expanded clones.

-,TRBV30,TRBJ1-4,TRBD1,TGTGCCTGGAGTGTACGGAGGGGGCTTGAAAAACTGTTTTTT,CAWSVRRGLEKLFF
once,TRBV20-1,TRBJ1-6,-,TGCAGTGCTGGCAACCTACAGGGATGGGGTTCACCCCTCCACTTT,CSAGNLQGWGSPLHF
many,TRBV6-2/TRBV6-3,TRBJ2-1,-,TGTGCCAGCAGTGAAGGGGGGTGGGCCTACAATGAGCAGTTCTTC,CASSEGGWAYNEQFF
-,TRBV27,TRBJ1-2,-,TGTGCCAGCAGGGACGGCGCTAACTATGGCTACACCTTC,CASRDGANYGYTF
many,TRBV7-8,TRBJ1-5,-,TGTGCCAGCAGCGACAGTGATCAGCCCCAGCATTTT,CASSDSDQPQHF
many,TRBV6-2/TRBV6-3,TRBJ2-1,TRBD2,TGTGCCAGTCGACTAGCGGGTGGATACAATGAGCAGTTCTTC,CASRLAGGYNEQFF
-,TRBV14,TRBJ2-2,-,TGTGCCAGCAGCTCAACGGTCGTGCCAATCGTCGCGAACACCGGGGAGCTGTTTTTT,CASSSTVVPIVANTGELFF
-,TRBV6-6,TRBJ1-1,-,TGTGCCAGCAGTACCTCGAACACTGAAGCTTTCTTT,CASSTSNTEAFF
few,TRBV4-1,TRBJ1-5,-,TGCGCCAGCAGCGATAGACAGGACTCTAATCAGCCCCAGCATTTT,CASSDRQDSNQPQHF
-,TRBV7-6,TRBJ1-5,TRBD1,TGTGCCAGCAGCCTGGGGACAGGGCGTATCAATCAGCCCCAGCATTTT,CASSLGTGRINQPQHF
-,TRBV7-8,TRBJ2-2,-,TGTGCCAGCCGGAGGGGGGCGGGCGGGGAGCTGTTTTTT,CASRRGAGGELFF
many,TRBV11-1,TRBJ2-2,-,TGTGCCAGCAGCCGGGACGTTAACACCGGGGAGCTGTTTTTT,CASSRDVNTGELFF
many,TRBV7-2,TRBJ2-5,-,TGTGCCAGCAGCTTCGACGGCGGGAAACAAGAGACCCAGTACTTC,CASSFDGGKQETQYF
few,TRBV10-3,TRBJ1-1,-,TGTGCCATCACGCCGACAGGGAACACTGAAGCTTTCTTT,CAITPTGNTEAFF
-,TRBV5-6,TRBJ2-5,-,TGTGCCAGCAGGGCAACTTGGGAAGAGACCCAGTACTTC,CASRATWEETQYF
many,TRBV7-9,TRBJ2-7,-,TGTGCCAGCAGCTTAGAGGACCGGAGCTCCTACGAGCAGTACTTC,CASSLEDRSSYEQYF
few,TRBV7-2,TRBJ1-6,-,TGTGCCAGCAGCCTAGGACGGGAATCACCCCTCCACTTT,CASSLGRESPLHF
-,TRBV7-8,TRBJ2-2,TRBD2,TGTGCCACCTCGGAGGGGGCTGAGAGACTAGCGGCCGGGGAGCTGTTTTTT,CATSEGAERLAAGELFF
few,TRBV20-1,TRBJ2-3,TRBD2,TGCAGTTCCTCCTTTAGGATAGCGGGAGGGTCAGATACGCAGTATTTT,CSSSFRIAGGSDTQYF
many,TRBV7-2,TRBJ2-5,-,TGTGCCAGCAGCTCCGAGACCGGGAGACGAAGGGAGACCCAGTACTTC,CASSSETGRRRETQYF
many,TRBV6-6,TRBJ2-3,TRBD2,TGTGCCAGCAGTACCCACAGTCCCGCTAGCGGGATGGTGGGCACAGATACGCAGTATTTT,CASSTHSPASGMVGTDTQYF
few,TRBV5-5,TRBJ2-1,-,TGTGCCAGCAGCTTTTGGGGGGCGGGTAAGAATGAGCAGTTCTTC,CASSFWGAGKNEQFF
many,TRBV7-8,TRBJ2-1,-,TGTGCCAGCAGCTTAGAAGGGGTCTCTAGCTCCTACAATGAGCAGTTCTTC,CASSLEGVSSSYNEQFF
-,TRBV6-5,TRBJ2-1,-,TGTGCCACCTCCTACTACCTGAGTAGGGGCAATGAGCAGTTCTTC,CATSYYLSRGNEQFF
many,TRBV6-2/TRBV6-3,TRBJ1-2,TRBD1,TGTGCCAGCAGTACAGGGGCGACAAACTATGGCTACACCTTC,CASSTGATNYGYTF
-,TRBV18,TRBJ2-6,-,TGTGCCAGCTCCGACGGGGTCTCTGGGGCCAACGTCCTGACTTTC,CASSDGVSGANVLTF
-,TRBV27,TRBJ2-3,TRBD1,TGTGCCAGCAGTTCAGGACAGGGCCCCACAGATACGCAGTATTTT,CASSSGQGPTDTQYF
few,TRBV11-2,TRBJ2-1,-,TGTGCCAGCAGCTTAGATCTTCCGGCCGAGCAGTTCTTC,CASSLDLPAEQFF
-,TRBV19,TRBJ1-2,-,TGTGCCACGAGGGCCTGGGACTATGGCTACACCTTC,CATRAWDYGYTF
-,TRBV9,TRBJ2-3,TRBD2,TGTGCCAGCAGTCACGGCAGCGGGAGCCTCACAGATACGCAGTATTTT,CASSHGSGSLTDTQYF
-,TRBV19,TRBJ1-3,-,TGTGCCAGTAGTAGCAGGGGTCCTGGAAACACCATATATTTT,CASSSRGPGNTIYF
-,TRBV5-8,TRBJ1-5,TRBD1,TGTGCCAGCAGTGCCGGGGACAGGGGGCACGATCAGCCCCAGCATTTT,CASSAGDRGHDQPQHF
-,TRBV9,TRBJ2-2,TRBD1,TGTGCCAGCAGCGTAAGCACAGGGGGAGCCGGGGAGCTGTTTTTT,CASSVSTGGAGELFF
once,TRBV19,TRBJ2-5,TRBD2,TGTGCCAGTAGTAGTGGGTCAGCGGGACTAGAGACCCAGTACTTC,CASSSGSAGLETQYF
few,TRBV19,TRBJ2-2,-,TGTGCCAGTAGTATAGCGTGGAACACCGGGGAGCTGTTTTTT,CASSIAWNTGELFF
-,TRBV12-3/TRBV12-4,TRBJ1-1,-,TGTGCCAGCAGTTTATTGGTGGCGACTGAAGCTTTCTTT,CASSLLVATEAFF
-,TRBV20-1,TRBJ2-3,-,TGCAGTGCCGATCGGCGGGGTGACACAGATACGCAGTATTTT,CSADRRGDTDTQYF
-,TRBV2,TRBJ1-5,-,TGTGCCAGCAGGGCCATTACAGGGTTAGAGCCCCAGCATTTT,CASRAITGLEPQHF